What follows are 13 T cell receptor beta chains derived from one specimen sequenced in a study of T cell repertoires in cytomegalovirus infection. No antigen is known for these receptors. TCRdb analysed the reads with MiXCR anew, one entry per CDR3 protein. The sample records approximately 910,000 distinct CDR3 sequences, roughly 30% being singletons. Material: cultured CD8+ T cells from PBMCs, obtained from culture after CMV antigen stimulation. These receptors were taken from a human donor in good health (CMV status not recorded). Some clones in this sample may be carry-over from other donors' samples.

The chain couples TRBV4-1 to TRBJ2-2; D gene uncertain. V was pared by 4 bases and J by 7 bases, with 13 bases between. The CDR3 loop spans 14 amino acids. Per germline, CDR1 MGHRA and CDR2 YSYEKL. The CDR3 nucleotides are TGCGCCAGCAGCCCCGGGCCCCTGGGCGGGGAGCTGTTTTTT. Translated: CASSPGPLGGELFF.

This chain connects TRBV24-1 to TRBJ1-1, with TRBD1 identical over 7 bases. CDR3 length equals 19 residues. Germline loops: CDR1 KGHDR, CDR2 SFDVKD. The junction had 16 bases not matched to a gene; V was cut back by 4 bases and J by 0 bases. The CDR3 DNA reads TGTGCCACCAGTGACGCGGACAGGAATCTAAACGGGCTGAACACTGAAGCTTTCTTT. It specifies CATSDADRNLNGLNTEAFF.

The chain combines TRBV14 with TRBJ1-1; 8 bases agree with TRBD1. The CDR3 loop spans 19 amino acids. CDR1 is SGHDN, CDR2 FVKESK, per germline. J was trimmed by 0 bases and V by 3 bases; bases with no gene match: 15. CDR3 region: CASSHYWTGWGLMNTEAFF. CDR3 DNA sequence: TGTGCCAGCAGCCATTACTGGACAGGGTGGGGCCTCATGAACACTGAAGCTTTCTTT.

This clonotype was recorded at least ten times. The rearrangement uses TRBV7-2 and TRBJ1-1; the D gene is possibly TRBD1 (6 bases). There are 16 residues in the CDR3. Germline loops: CDR1 SGHTA, CDR2 FQGNSA. V was pared by 5 bases and J by 3 bases, with 19 bases between. CDR3 in amino acids: CASSPFLQGWDTEAFF. DNA of the CDR3: TGTGCCAGCAGCCCATTCCTACAGGGATGGGACACTGAAGCTTTCTTT.

The gene calls are TRBV2 and TRBJ2-1; 9 bases agree with TRBD2. Trimming at V came to 8 bases and at J to 7 bases, leaving 12 bases not matched to a gene. The CDR3 length is 15 residues. The germline V gene has CDR1 SNHLY and CDR2 FYNNEI. Here the CDR3 DNA reads TGTGCCAGCGGGAAGCGAGGCGGGGGGGCGAATGAGCAGTTCTTC. Encoded protein: CASGKRGGGANEQFF.

The chain is built from TRBV14 and TRBJ1-2; TRBD1 might be the D (5 bases). The CDR3 contains 14 residues. The germline V gene encodes CDR1 SGHDN and CDR2 FVKESK. Trimming took 3 bases from V and 3 from J, leaving 11 bases between them. Written as DNA, the CDR3 is TGTGCCAGCAGCCAGGCAGGGAGGGACTATGGCTACACCTTC. It yields the protein CASSQAGRDYGYTF.

This clonotype showed up many times. The V call is TRBV5-5, the J call TRBJ1-1; D remains unclear. The CDR3 has 13 residues. CDR1 SGHKS and CDR2 YYEKEE come from the germline V gene (reference sequence). With 0 bases removed from V and 2 bases from J, the gap between germline ends came to 5 bases. The CDR3 here is CASSLDINTEAFF. The CDR3 DNA sequence: TGTGCCAGCAGCTTGGACATAAACACTGAAGCTTTCTTT.

This sequence joins TRBV19 and TRBJ1-5; possible D gene TRBD1, 5 bases. Trimming removed 3 bases from V and 5 bases from J, with 17 bases in between. Germline loops: CDR1 LNHDA, CDR2 SQIVND (reference sequence). This CDR3 contains 16 residues. The CDR3 here is CASSMGTLRRDQPQHF. CDR3 DNA: TGTGCCAGTAGTATGGGGACTTTAAGGAGGGATCAGCCCCAGCATTTT.

V is TRBV12-3 or TRBV12-4 and J is TRBJ2-2; 8 positions agree with TRBD2. CDR3 size: 17 residues. V trimming: 6 bases; J trimming: 0 bases; junction bases outside the gene matches: 9. The CDR3 reads CASSPSGGGPNTGELFF. CDR3 DNA sequence: TGTGCCAGCAGCCCCTCGGGGGGGGGGCCGAACACCGGGGAGCTGTTTTTT.

This clonotype was found a few times. The V call is TRBV12-3 or TRBV12-4, the J call TRBJ1-2; TRBD1 is a possible D gene (5 bases). The V gene lost 6 bases and the J gene lost 3 bases, with 17 bases spanning the gap. This CDR3 region has 15 residues. This chain's CDR3 is CASSPYLGGYYGYTF. The CDR3 bases are TGTGCCAGCAGCCCATATCTCGGGGGGTACTATGGCTACACCTTC.

The chain uses TRBV25-1 and TRBJ1-1; D is unclear. The V gene lost 1 base and the J gene lost 1 base, with 10 bases spanning the gap. The CDR3 has 15 residues. Germline V gives CDR1 MGHDK, CDR2 SYGVNS. CDR3 nucleotide sequence: TGTGCCAGCAGTGAATTCGGGTTAAGGAACACTGAAGCTTTCTTT. Encoded protein: CASSEFGLRNTEAFF.

This clonotype was seen more than once but under ten times. The chain has TRBV7-3 and TRBJ2-1, with TRBD1 identical over 7 bases. This CDR3 is built from 16 residues. V shed 5 bases, J shed 7 bases, and the junction held 14 bases outside the gene matches. Germline V gene lookup returns CDR1 SGHTA and CDR2 FQGTGA. CDR3 loop: CASSLRPTGDANEQFF. CDR3 DNA sequence: TGTGCCAGCAGCCTTCGCCCCACAGGGGACGCGAATGAGCAGTTCTTC.

The genes are TRBV6-5 and TRBJ2-1; 9 bases align to TRBD1. V dropped 2 bases and J dropped 5; count of bases not matched to a gene: 7. CDR1 and CDR2 from the germline V gene are MNHEY and SVGAGI. There are 16 residues in the CDR3. The CDR3 region is CASSYPGQGTDNEQFF. As DNA, the CDR3 is TGTGCCAGCAGTTACCCCGGACAGGGGACCGACAATGAGCAGTTCTTC.